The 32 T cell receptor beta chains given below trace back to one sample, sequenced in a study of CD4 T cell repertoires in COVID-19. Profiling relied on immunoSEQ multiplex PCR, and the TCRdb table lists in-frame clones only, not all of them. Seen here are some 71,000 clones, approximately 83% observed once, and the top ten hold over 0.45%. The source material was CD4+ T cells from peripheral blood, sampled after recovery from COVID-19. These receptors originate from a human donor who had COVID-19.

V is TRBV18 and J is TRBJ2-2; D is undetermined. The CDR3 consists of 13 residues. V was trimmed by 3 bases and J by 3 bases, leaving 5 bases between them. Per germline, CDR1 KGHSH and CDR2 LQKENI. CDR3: CASSPGYTGELFF. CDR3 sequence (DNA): TGTGCCAGCTCACCGGGTTACACCGGGGAGCTGTTTTTT.

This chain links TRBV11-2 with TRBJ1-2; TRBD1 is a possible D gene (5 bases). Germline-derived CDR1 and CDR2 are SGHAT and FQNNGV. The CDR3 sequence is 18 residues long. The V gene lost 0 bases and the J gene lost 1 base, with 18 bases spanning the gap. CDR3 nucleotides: TGTGCCAGCAGCTTAGATCGTGTGGGGCAGCGGGGTAACTATGGCTACACCTTC. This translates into CASSLDRVGQRGNYGYTF. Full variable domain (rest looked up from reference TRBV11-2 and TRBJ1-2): EAGVAQSPRYKIIEKRQSVAFWCNPISGHATLYWYQQILGQGPKLLIQFQNNGVVDDSQLPKDRFSAERLKGVDSTLKIQPAKLEDSAVYLCASSLDRVGQRGNYGYTFGSGTRLTVV.

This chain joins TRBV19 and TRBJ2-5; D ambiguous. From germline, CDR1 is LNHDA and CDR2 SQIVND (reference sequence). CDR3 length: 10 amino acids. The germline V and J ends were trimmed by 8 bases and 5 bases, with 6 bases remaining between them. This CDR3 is CASGWETQYF. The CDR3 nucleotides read TGTGCCAGTGGTTGGGAGACCCAGTACTTC.

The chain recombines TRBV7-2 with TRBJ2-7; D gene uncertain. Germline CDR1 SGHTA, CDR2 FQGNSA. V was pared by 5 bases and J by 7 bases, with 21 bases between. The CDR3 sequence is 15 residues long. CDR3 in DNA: TGTGCCAGCAGCCCCACTTTGTCGATTCCGGGTGAGCAGTACTTC. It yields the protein CASSPTLSIPGEQYF.

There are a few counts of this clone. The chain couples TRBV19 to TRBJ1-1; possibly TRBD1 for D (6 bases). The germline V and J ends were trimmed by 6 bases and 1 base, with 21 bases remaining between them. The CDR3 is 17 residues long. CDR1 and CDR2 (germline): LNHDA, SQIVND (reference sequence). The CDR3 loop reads CASSPRRGGGENTEAFF. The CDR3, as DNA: TGTGCCAGTAGCCCCAGAAGAGGGGGAGGTGAGAACACTGAAGCTTTCTTT.

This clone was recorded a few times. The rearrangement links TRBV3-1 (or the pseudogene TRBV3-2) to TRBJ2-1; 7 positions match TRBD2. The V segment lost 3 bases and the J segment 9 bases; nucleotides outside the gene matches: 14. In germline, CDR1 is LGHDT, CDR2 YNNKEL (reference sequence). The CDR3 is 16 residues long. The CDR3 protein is CASSQTPGLPAGEQFF. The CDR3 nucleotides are TGTGCCAGCAGCCAGACTCCGGGACTACCCGCGGGTGAGCAGTTCTTC.

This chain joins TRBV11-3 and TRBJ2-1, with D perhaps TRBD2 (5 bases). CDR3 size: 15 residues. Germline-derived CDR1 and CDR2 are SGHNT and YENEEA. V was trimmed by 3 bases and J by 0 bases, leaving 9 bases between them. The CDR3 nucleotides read TGTGCCAGCAGCTTGAGCGGCGTCTCCTACAATGAGCAGTTCTTC. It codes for CASSLSGVSYNEQFF. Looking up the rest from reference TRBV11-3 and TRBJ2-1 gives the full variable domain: EAGVVQSPRYKIIEKKQPVAFWCNPISGHNTLYWYLQNLGQGPELLIRYENEEAVDDSQLPKDRFSAERLKGVDSTLKIQPAELGDSAVYLCASSLSGVSYNEQFFGPGTRLTVL.

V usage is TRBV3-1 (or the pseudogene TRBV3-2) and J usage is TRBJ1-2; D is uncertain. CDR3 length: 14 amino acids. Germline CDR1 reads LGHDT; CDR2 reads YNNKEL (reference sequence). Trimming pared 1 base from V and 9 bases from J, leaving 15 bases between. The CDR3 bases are TGTGCCAGCAGCCAAGGGGCCGGGCTTTTGCGCTACACCTTC. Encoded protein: CASSQGAGLLRYTF.

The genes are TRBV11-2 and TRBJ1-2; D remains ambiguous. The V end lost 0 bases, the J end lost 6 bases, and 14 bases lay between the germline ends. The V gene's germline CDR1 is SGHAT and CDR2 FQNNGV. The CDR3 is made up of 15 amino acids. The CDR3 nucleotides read TGTGCCAGCAGCTTAGATCTGGCGACCCTCGATGGCTACACCTTC. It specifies CASSLDLATLDGYTF. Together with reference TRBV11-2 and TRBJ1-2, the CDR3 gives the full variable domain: EAGVAQSPRYKIIEKRQSVAFWCNPISGHATLYWYQQILGQGPKLLIQFQNNGVVDDSQLPKDRFSAERLKGVDSTLKIQPAKLEDSAVYLCASSLDLATLDGYTFGSGTRLTVV.

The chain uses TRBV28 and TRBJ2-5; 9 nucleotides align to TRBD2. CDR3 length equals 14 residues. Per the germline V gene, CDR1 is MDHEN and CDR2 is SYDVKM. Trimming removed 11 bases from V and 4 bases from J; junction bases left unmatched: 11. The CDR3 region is CAVRTSGLRETQYF. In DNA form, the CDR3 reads TGTGCCGTCCGAACTAGCGGGCTAAGAGAGACCCAGTACTTC.

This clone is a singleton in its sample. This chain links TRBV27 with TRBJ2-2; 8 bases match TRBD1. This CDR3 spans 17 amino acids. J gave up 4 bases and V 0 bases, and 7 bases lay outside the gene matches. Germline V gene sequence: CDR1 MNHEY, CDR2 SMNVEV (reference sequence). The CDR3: CASSLSQDRATTGELFF. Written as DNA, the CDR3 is TGTGCCAGCAGTTTATCGCAGGACAGGGCTACCACCGGGGAGCTGTTTTTT.

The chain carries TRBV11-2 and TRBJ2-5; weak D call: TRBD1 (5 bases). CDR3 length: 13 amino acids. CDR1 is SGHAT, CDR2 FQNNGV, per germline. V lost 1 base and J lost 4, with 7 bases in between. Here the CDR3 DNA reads TGTGCCAGCAGCTTAGGTAGGGGAGAGACCCAGTACTTC. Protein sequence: CASSLGRGETQYF.

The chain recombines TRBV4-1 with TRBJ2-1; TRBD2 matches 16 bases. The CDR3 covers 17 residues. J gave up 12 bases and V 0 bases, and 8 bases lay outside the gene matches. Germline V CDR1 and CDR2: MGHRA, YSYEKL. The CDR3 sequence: CASSQETGTSGGARQFF. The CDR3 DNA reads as TGCGCCAGCAGCCAAGAGACCGGGACTAGCGGGGGGGCCAGGCAGTTCTTC.

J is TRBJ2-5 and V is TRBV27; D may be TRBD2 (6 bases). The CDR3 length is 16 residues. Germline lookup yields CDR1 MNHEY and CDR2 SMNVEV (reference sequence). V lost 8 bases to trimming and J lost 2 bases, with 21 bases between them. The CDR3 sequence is CASSRIGLLRQETQYF. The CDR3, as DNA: TGTGCCAGCTCGAGGATAGGACTACTGAGACAAGAGACCCAGTACTTC.

The CDR3 DNA reads as TGTGCCAGCAGCCCGGTGGGGAGGGAGGGCACAGATACGCAGTATTTT. This translates into CASSPVGREGTDTQYF. The chain uses TRBV7-9 and TRBJ2-3; 7 nucleotides agree with TRBD2. V shed 5 bases, J shed 1 base, and the junction held 9 bases outside the gene matches. The V gene's germline CDR1 is SEHNR and CDR2 FQNEAQ (reference sequence). This CDR3 spans 16 amino acids.

CDR3 amino acids: CATSRAVGSYGYTF. CDR3 bases: TGTGCCACCAGCAGGGCGGTAGGGAGCTATGGCTACACCTTC. V gene TRBV15 combines with J gene TRBJ1-2; D gene unclear. This CDR3 has 14 amino acids. In germline, CDR1 is LNHNV, CDR2 YYDKDF (reference sequence). Trimming left V 3 bases short and J 4 bases short, with 12 bases between. Combining the CDR3 with reference TRBV15 and TRBJ1-2 gives the whole variable domain DAMVIQNPRYQVTQFGKPVTLSCSQTLNHNVMYWYQQKSSQAPKLLFHYYDKDFNNEADTPDNFQSRRPNTSFCFLDIRSPGLGDTAMYLCATSRAVGSYGYTFGSGTRLTVV.

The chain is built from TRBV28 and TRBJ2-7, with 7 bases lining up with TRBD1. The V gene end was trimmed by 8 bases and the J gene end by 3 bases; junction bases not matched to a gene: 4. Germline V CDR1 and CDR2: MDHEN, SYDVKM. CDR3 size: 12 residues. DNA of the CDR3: TGTGCCAGCGGGGGACAGTACTACGAGCAGTACTTC. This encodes CASGGQYYEQYF.

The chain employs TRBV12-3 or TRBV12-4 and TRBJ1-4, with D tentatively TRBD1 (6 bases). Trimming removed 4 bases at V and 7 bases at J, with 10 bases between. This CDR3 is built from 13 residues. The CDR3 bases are TGTGCCAGCAGTTCTGGGGGCGGTGAAAAACTGTTTTTT. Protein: CASSSGGGEKLFF.

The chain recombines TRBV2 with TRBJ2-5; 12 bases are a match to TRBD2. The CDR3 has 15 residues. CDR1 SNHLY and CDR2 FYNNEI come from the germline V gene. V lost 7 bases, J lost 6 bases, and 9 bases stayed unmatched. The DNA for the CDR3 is TGTGCCAGCACCCAAACGACTAGCGGGAGAAAGACCCAGTACTTC. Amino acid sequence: CASTQTTSGRKTQYF.

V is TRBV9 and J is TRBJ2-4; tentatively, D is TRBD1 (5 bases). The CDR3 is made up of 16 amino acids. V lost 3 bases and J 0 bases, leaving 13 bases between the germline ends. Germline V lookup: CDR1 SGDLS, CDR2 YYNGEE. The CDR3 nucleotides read TGTGCCAGCAGCGCAGGGTTTTTGCTAGCCAAAAACATTCAGTACTTC. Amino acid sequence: CASSAGFLLAKNIQYF.

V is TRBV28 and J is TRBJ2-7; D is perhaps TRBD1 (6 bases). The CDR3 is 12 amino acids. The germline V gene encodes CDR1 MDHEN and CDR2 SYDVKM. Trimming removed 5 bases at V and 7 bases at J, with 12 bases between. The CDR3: CASSRMRGEQYF. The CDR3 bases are TGTGCCAGCAGTCGAATGAGGGGGGAGCAGTACTTC. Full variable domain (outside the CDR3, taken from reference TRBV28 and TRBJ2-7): DVKVTQSSRYLVKRTGEKVFLECVQDMDHENMFWYRQDPGLGLRLIYFSYDVKMKEKGDIPEGYSVSREKKERFSLILESASTNQTSMYLCASSRMRGEQYFGPGTRLTVT.

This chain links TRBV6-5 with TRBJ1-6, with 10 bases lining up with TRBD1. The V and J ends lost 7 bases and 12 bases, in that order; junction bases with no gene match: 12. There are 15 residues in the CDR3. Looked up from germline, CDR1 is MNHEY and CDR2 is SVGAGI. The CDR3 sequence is CASKSSGTGVLPLHF. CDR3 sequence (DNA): TGTGCCAGCAAGAGTTCCGGGACAGGGGTCCTACCCCTCCACTTT.

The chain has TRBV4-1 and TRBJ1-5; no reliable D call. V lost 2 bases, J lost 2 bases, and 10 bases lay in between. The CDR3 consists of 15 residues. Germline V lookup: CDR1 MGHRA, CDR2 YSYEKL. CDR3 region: CASSQQAAGNQPQHF. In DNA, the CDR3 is TGCGCCAGCAGCCAACAGGCGGCCGGCAATCAGCCCCAGCATTTT.

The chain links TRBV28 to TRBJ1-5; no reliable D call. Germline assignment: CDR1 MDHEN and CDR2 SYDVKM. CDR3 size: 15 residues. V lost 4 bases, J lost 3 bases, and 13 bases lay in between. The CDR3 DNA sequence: TGTGCCAGCAGTTCCTGGACTTCTACCAATCAGCCCCAGCATTTT. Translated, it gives CASSSWTSTNQPQHF.

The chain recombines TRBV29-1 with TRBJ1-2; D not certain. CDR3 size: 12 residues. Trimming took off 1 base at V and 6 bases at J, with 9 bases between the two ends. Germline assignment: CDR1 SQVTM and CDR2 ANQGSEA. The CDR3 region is CSVEGNLHGYTF. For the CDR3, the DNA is TGCAGCGTTGAAGGGAATCTCCATGGCTACACCTTC.

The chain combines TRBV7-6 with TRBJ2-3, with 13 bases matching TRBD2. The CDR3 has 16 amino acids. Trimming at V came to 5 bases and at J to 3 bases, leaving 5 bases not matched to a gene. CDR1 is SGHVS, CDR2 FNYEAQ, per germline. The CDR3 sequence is CASSPGLAGVTDTQYF. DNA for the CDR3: TGTGCCAGCAGCCCAGGACTAGCGGGAGTGACAGATACGCAGTATTTT.

This CDR3 is CAISDPDRTLGNYGYTF. The CDR3 nucleotides are TGTGCCATCAGTGACCCGGACAGGACCCTAGGAAACTATGGCTACACCTTC. The chain combines TRBV10-3 with TRBJ1-2; 7 bases agree with TRBD1. There are 17 residues in the CDR3. The V gene end was trimmed by 3 bases and the J gene end by 2 bases; junction bases not matched to a gene: 12. Germline V gene sequence: CDR1 ENHRY, CDR2 SYGVKD.

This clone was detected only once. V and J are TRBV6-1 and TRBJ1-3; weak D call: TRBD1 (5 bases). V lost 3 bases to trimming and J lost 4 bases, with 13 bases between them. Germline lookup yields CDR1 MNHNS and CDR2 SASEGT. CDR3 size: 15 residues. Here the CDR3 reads CASSEVWDGGNTIYF. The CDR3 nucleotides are TGTGCCAGCAGTGAGGTATGGGACGGCGGAAACACCATATATTTT.

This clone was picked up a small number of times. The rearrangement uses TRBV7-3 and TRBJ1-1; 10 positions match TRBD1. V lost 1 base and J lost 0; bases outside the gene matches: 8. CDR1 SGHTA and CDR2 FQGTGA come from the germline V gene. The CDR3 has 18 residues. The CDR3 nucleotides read TGTGCCAGCAGCTTAAGGCAGACAGGGGGCTCAATGAACACTGAAGCTTTCTTT. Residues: CASSLRQTGGSMNTEAFF.

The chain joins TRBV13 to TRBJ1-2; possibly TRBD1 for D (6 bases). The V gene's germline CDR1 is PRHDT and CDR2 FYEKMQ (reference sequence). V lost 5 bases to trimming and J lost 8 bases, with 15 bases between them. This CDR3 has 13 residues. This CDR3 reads CASSAWTARGYTF. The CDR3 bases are TGTGCCAGCAGCGCCTGGACAGCCAGGGGCTACACCTTC.

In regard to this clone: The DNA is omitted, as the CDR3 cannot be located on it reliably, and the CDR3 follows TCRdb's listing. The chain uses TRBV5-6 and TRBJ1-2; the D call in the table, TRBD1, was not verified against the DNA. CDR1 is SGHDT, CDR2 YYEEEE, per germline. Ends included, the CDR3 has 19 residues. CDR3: CAIPGTGGFGDYGYTFGSF.

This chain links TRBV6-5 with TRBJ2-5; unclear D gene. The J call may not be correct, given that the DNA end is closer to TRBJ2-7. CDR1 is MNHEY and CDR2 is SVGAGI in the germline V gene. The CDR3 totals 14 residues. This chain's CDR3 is CASSSDRRLYEQYF. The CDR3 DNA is TGTGCCAGCAGCTCGGACCGCCGCCTCTACGAGCAGTACTTC.